One and the same sample provided the 28 T cell receptor beta chains below, sequenced in a study of blood T cell repertoires in COVID-19. Profiled with immunoSEQ multiplex PCR; TCRdb holds only in-frame clones, not every one. This sample carries 300,000 or so clones, 87% of them seen once, and the ten largest clones take over 1.2%. Sequenced: peripheral blood. The origin of the receptors is a middle-aged woman who had recovered from COVID-19.

This clone was seen once. The gene calls are TRBV7-8 and TRBJ2-2, with 9 bases fitting TRBD2. Trimming cost V 0 bases and J 4 bases; bases outside gene matches: 6. The CDR3 totals 17 residues. The germline V gene has CDR1 SGHVS and CDR2 FQNEAQ. The CDR3 coding sequence is TGTGCCAGCAGCTTAGCGCTAGCGGGGCCATCCACCGGGGAGCTGTTTTTT. This codes for CASSLALAGPSTGELFF.

The gene calls are TRBV18 and TRBJ2-7, with 10 bases identical to TRBD1. The CDR3 consists of 14 residues. V gave up 4 bases and J gave up 3 bases; unmatched junction bases: 3. The V gene's germline CDR1 is KGHSH and CDR2 LQKENI. CDR3 region: CASSHDRGLYEQYF. CDR3 bases: TGTGCCAGCTCACACGACAGGGGGCTCTACGAGCAGTACTTC.

The gene calls are TRBV19 and TRBJ1-1; maybe TRBD1 (6 bases). Germline V gives CDR1 LNHDA, CDR2 SQIVND (reference sequence). V lost 4 bases, J lost 1 base, and 7 bases lay in between. There are 13 residues in the CDR3. CDR3 amino acids: CASSNRANTEAFF. The CDR3, as DNA: TGTGCCAGTAGTAACAGGGCGAACACTGAAGCTTTCTTT.

V gene TRBV5-6 combines with J gene TRBJ2-4; D unresolved. The CDR3 is 14 residues long. Trimming took off 2 bases at V and 3 bases at J, with 9 bases between the two ends. Per germline, CDR1 SGHDT and CDR2 YYEEEE. In DNA, the CDR3 is TGTGCCAGCAGCTTCCCGGGTGGCAAAAACATTCAGTACTTC. This encodes CASSFPGGKNIQYF. Full variable domain (rest looked up from reference TRBV5-6 and TRBJ2-4): DAGVTQSPTHLIKTRGQQVTLRCSPKSGHDTVSWYQQALGQGPQFIFQYYEEEERQRGNFPDRFSGHQFPNYSSELNVNALLLGDSALYLCASSFPGGKNIQYFGAGTRLSVL.

The chain carries TRBV5-1 and TRBJ1-1; 7 positions match TRBD1. V lost 0 bases to trimming and J lost 6 bases; unmatched junction nucleotides: 5. This CDR3 region has 14 residues. Germline V CDR1 and CDR2: SGHRS, YFSETQ. The CDR3 nucleotides read TGCGCCAGCAGCTTGGCGCTAGGGACAGCTGAAGCTTTCTTT. Protein sequence: CASSLALGTAEAFF.

CDR3 sequence reads: CASRSTGEYGYTF. Written as DNA, the CDR3 is TGTGCCAGCAGGTCGACAGGGGAATATGGCTACACCTTC. The rearrangement links TRBV2 to TRBJ1-2, with 8 bases aligning to TRBD1. The germline V gene has CDR1 SNHLY and CDR2 FYNNEI. V lost 6 bases, J lost 5 bases, and 5 bases stayed unmatched. The CDR3 contains 13 residues.

V usage is TRBV19 and J usage is TRBJ2-2; no firm D call. Trimming took off 7 bases at V and 4 bases at J, with 10 bases between the two ends. The germline CDR1 and CDR2 sequences are LNHDA and SQIVND (reference sequence). The CDR3 totals 13 residues. CDR3 nucleotides: TGTGCCAGTACCCCTTTATTCACCGGGGAGCTGTTTTTT. This translates into CASTPLFTGELFF.

This sequence joins TRBV5-1 and TRBJ2-5, with 14 bases that match TRBD2. The V gene's germline CDR1 is SGHRS and CDR2 YFSETQ. This CDR3 contains 16 residues. The V gene end was trimmed by 7 bases and the J gene end by 5 bases; junction bases not matched to a gene: 10. CDR3 DNA sequence: TGCGCCAGCGGCTGGGGGACTAGCGGGGGTATGGAGACCCAGTACTTC. As protein: CASGWGTSGGMETQYF. The whole variable domain, remainder taken from reference TRBV5-1 and TRBJ2-5, is KAGVTQTPRYLIKTRGQQVTLSCSPISGHRSVSWYQQTPGQGLQFLFEYFSETQRNKGNFPGRFSGRQFSNSRSEMNVSTLELGDSALYLCASGWGTSGGMETQYFGPGTRLLVL.

The V call is TRBV30, the J call TRBJ2-7; 9 bases are a match to TRBD1. Germline CDR1 GTSNPN, CDR2 SVGIG (reference sequence). The V segment lost 4 bases and the J segment 2 bases; nucleotides outside the gene matches: 9. This CDR3 contains 15 residues. The CDR3 loop is CAWTKRGTGPYEQYF. CDR3 DNA sequence: TGTGCCTGGACCAAAAGAGGGACAGGGCCCTACGAGCAGTACTTC.

The J gene is TRBJ2-7, the V gene TRBV18; unclear D gene. Between the trimmed V and J ends, which lost 4 bases and 1 base, there was a span of 8 bases. This CDR3 spans 13 amino acids. The germline CDR1 and CDR2 sequences are KGHSH and LQKENI. CDR3 sequence reads: CASSLQPSYEQYF. CDR3 DNA sequence: TGTGCCAGCTCACTACAGCCTTCCTACGAGCAGTACTTC. Drawing the rest from reference TRBV18 and TRBJ2-7, the complete variable domain is NAGVMQNPRHLVRRRGQEARLRCSPMKGHSHVYWYRQLPEEGLKFMVYLQKENIIDESGMPKERFSAEFPKEGPSILRIQQVVRGDSAAYFCASSLQPSYEQYFGPGTRLTVT.

The gene calls are TRBV18 and TRBJ2-5; D is possibly TRBD2 (6 bases). The CDR3 runs 13 residues. Looked up from germline, CDR1 is KGHSH and CDR2 is LQKENI. V shed 8 bases and J shed 1 base, with 11 bases lying between them. CDR3 DNA sequence: TGTGCCAGCCACGGAGCGGGCCAAGAGACCCAGTACTTC. Encoded protein: CASHGAGQETQYF.

V usage is TRBV15 and J usage is TRBJ1-5, with D maybe TRBD1 (5 bases). This CDR3 region has 15 residues. CDR1 and CDR2 from the germline V gene are LNHNV and YYDKDF (reference sequence). V dropped 5 bases and J dropped 0 bases, with 11 bases sitting between them. The CDR3 bases are TGTGCCACCAGCTTCGACAGACCTAGCAATCAGCCCCAGCATTTT. Amino acids: CATSFDRPSNQPQHF. The full variable domain, completed using reference TRBV15 and TRBJ1-5, is DAMVIQNPRYQVTQFGKPVTLSCSQTLNHNVMYWYQQKSSQAPKLLFHYYDKDFNNEADTPDNFQSRRPNTSFCFLDIRSPGLGDTAMYLCATSFDRPSNQPQHFGDGTRLSIL.

CDR3 DNA sequence: TGTGCCAGCAGCGAGACACTAGCGGGGGGCCCCACAGATACGCAGTATTTT. This codes for CASSETLAGGPTDTQYF. This chain links TRBV9 with TRBJ2-3; TRBD2 aligns across 12 bases. Germline V gene sequence: CDR1 SGDLS, CDR2 YYNGEE. The CDR3 runs 17 residues. Losses at the gene ends were 3 bases for V and 2 bases for J; bases not matched to a gene: 7.

In this sample, this clone turned up once. The CDR3 sequence is CASSSQITDRFNQPQHF. DNA for the CDR3: TGTGCCAGCAGCTCGCAAATAACCGACAGGTTCAATCAGCCCCAGCATTTT. V usage is TRBV5-4 and J usage is TRBJ1-5, with TRBD1 as a possible D gene (6 bases). The CDR3 covers 17 residues. Per germline, CDR1 SGHNT and CDR2 YYREEE (reference sequence). V was shortened by 3 bases and J by 3 bases, with 19 bases between the two germline ends. The entire variable domain, with the rest obtained from reference TRBV5-4 and TRBJ1-5, is as follows: ETGVTQSPTHLIKTRGQQVTLRCSSQSGHNTVSWYQQALGQGPQFIFQYYREEENGRGNFPPRFSGLQFPNYSSELNVNALELDDSALYLCASSSQITDRFNQPQHFGDGTRLSIL.

The CDR3 reads CASSLGQSSYEQYF. In nucleotides, the CDR3 is TGTGCCAGCAGCCTGGGACAGAGCTCCTACGAGCAGTACTTC. This sequence joins TRBV7-9 and TRBJ2-7; 7 bases line up with TRBD1. J lost 0 bases, V lost 5 bases, and 4 bases had no gene match. This CDR3 contains 14 residues. CDR1 is SEHNR and CDR2 is FQNEAQ in the germline V gene (reference sequence). Based on the CDR3 plus reference TRBV7-9 and TRBJ2-7, the full variable domain is DTGVSQNPRHKITKRGQNVTFRCDPISEHNRLYWYRQTLGQGPEFLTYFQNEAQLEKSRLLSDRFSAERPKGSFSTLEIQRTEQGDSAMYLCASSLGQSSYEQYFGPGTRLTVT.

This chain connects TRBV4-1 to TRBJ2-3, with 7 positions matching TRBD1. This CDR3 contains 17 residues. Losses at the gene ends were 0 bases for V and 0 bases for J; bases not matched to a gene: 6. Germline V gene sequence: CDR1 MGHRA, CDR2 YSYEKL. The CDR3 bases are TGCGCCAGCAGCCAAGAAGGGGGCAGACCTAGCACAGATACGCAGTATTTT. Protein: CASSQEGGRPSTDTQYF.

The chain has TRBV9 and TRBJ2-3, with D possibly TRBD1 on 6 matching bases. CDR3 length: 16 residues. Germline V lookup: CDR1 SGDLS, CDR2 YYNGEE. V shed 3 bases and J shed 2 bases, with 16 bases lying between them. CDR3 DNA: TGTGCCAGCAGCGCAGGGGCGGGCCTCTACACAGATACGCAGTATTTT. Translation: CASSAGAGLYTDTQYF. Complete variable domain (other parts from reference TRBV9 and TRBJ2-3): DSGVTQTPKHLITATGQRVTLRCSPRSGDLSVYWYQQSLDQGLQFLIQYYNGEERAKGNILERFSAQQFPDLHSELNLSSLELGDSALYFCASSAGAGLYTDTQYFGPGTRLTVL.

The sample holds one count of this clone. This chain connects TRBV6-5 to TRBJ1-3, with 7 positions matching TRBD1. J lost 0 bases, V lost 6 bases, and 5 bases had no gene match. Germline lookup yields CDR1 MNHEY and CDR2 SVGAGI. The CDR3 extends over 15 amino acids. This CDR3 reads CASRPGGYSGNTIYF. In DNA form, the CDR3 reads TGTGCCAGCAGACCAGGGGGTTACTCTGGAAACACCATATATTTT.

V gene TRBV9 combines with J gene TRBJ1-1; the D is unclear. This CDR3 spans 12 amino acids. The V end lost 8 bases, the J end lost 5 bases, and 13 bases lay between the germline ends. The V gene's germline CDR1 is SGDLS and CDR2 YYNGEE. The CDR3 is CASAGVGTEAFF. The CDR3 region has the DNA TGTGCCAGTGCCGGGGTAGGTACTGAAGCTTTCTTT.

The chain uses TRBV7-8 and TRBJ1-1, with D tentatively TRBD1 (5 bases). V lost 5 bases and J lost 6, with 13 bases in between. Germline CDR1 reads SGHVS; CDR2 reads FQNEAQ. The CDR3 length is 13 residues. The CDR3 loop reads CASSPLDSPEAFF. CDR3 DNA sequence: TGTGCCAGCAGCCCCTTAGACAGCCCTGAAGCTTTCTTT.

J is TRBJ1-1 and V is TRBV4-1; D remains unclear. Germline CDR1 and CDR2: MGHRA and YSYEKL. The CDR3 covers 13 residues. The V end lost 1 base, the J end lost 4 bases, and 7 bases lay between the germline ends. The CDR3 region has the DNA TGCGCCAGCAGCCAAGTTGGAGTCACTGAAGCTTTCTTT. Protein: CASSQVGVTEAFF.

As DNA, the CDR3 is TGTGCCAGCAGCCAGACAGGGGCAAACACTGAAGCTTTCTTT. It codes for CASSQTGANTEAFF. V and J are TRBV7-2 and TRBJ1-1; the match to TRBD1 covers 8 bases. J was trimmed by 2 bases and V by 5 bases; bases with no gene match: 4. The CDR3 has 14 amino acids. CDR1 SGHTA and CDR2 FQGNSA come from the germline V gene.

This clone is a singleton in its sample. The chain joins TRBV7-2 to TRBJ2-3; possibly TRBD2 for D (6 bases). The CDR3 spans 14 residues. Germline CDR1 is SGHTA and CDR2 is FQGNSA. The germline V and J ends were trimmed by 3 bases and 4 bases, with 11 bases remaining between them. The CDR3 is CASSLGGIADTQYF. In nucleotides, the CDR3 is TGTGCCAGCAGCTTGGGCGGGATCGCAGATACGCAGTATTTT.

For the CDR3, the DNA is TGTGCCAGCAGTTTACAGGGCATTAGCACAGATACGCAGTATTTT. This gives the protein CASSLQGISTDTQYF. The rearrangement joins TRBV2 to TRBJ2-3, with D perhaps matching TRBD1 (6 bases). Germline loops: CDR1 SNHLY, CDR2 FYNNEI. This CDR3 spans 15 amino acids. V lost 5 bases and J lost 0, with 12 bases in between.

The V gene is TRBV29-1, the J gene TRBJ1-2; 8 bases are shared with TRBD1. J lost 4 bases, V lost 0 bases, and 7 bases had no gene match. Germline CDR1 reads SQVTM; CDR2 reads ANQGSEA. CDR3 length equals 15 residues. The CDR3 is CSVEDPRQGFYGYTF. CDR3 coding DNA: TGCAGCGTTGAAGACCCGAGACAGGGGTTCTATGGCTACACCTTC.

The chain uses TRBV10-3 and TRBJ2-5; 12 bases agree with TRBD2. Germline CDR1 is ENHRY and CDR2 is SYGVKD. The J segment lost 2 bases and the V segment lost 6 bases, leaving 4 bases of the junction unmatched. The CDR3 is 15 amino acids. Here the CDR3 DNA reads TGTGCCATCAGCCTAGCGGGGGGGAATCAAGAGACCCAGTACTTC. As protein: CAISLAGGNQETQYF.

CDR3 loop: CASSQDWDTSGYTF. The CDR3 DNA is TGTGCCAGCAGCCAAGATTGGGACACCAGTGGCTACACCTTC. This chain connects TRBV3-1 (or the pseudogene TRBV3-2) to TRBJ1-2; possibly TRBD1 for D (6 bases). Trimming took off 0 bases at V and 7 bases at J, with 12 bases between the two ends. This CDR3 has 14 residues. Germline assignment: CDR1 LGHDT and CDR2 YNNKEL (reference sequence).

This chain connects TRBV12-5 to TRBJ1-1; 8 bases map to TRBD1. This CDR3 has 14 residues. CDR1 and CDR2 from the germline V gene are LGHNT and FRNRAP. V shed 5 bases and J 1 base; nucleotides not matched to a gene: 3. Here the CDR3 DNA reads TGTGCTAGTGGTCTCGGACAGGGGAACACTGAAGCTTTCTTT. Protein sequence: CASGLGQGNTEAFF.